These T cell receptor beta chains were read from a single sample in a study of response to subunit inactivated influenza vaccine. From the RT-PCR reads, TCRdb called clonotypes with MiXCR, one entry per CDR3 protein. The sample contains about 650,000 distinct CDR3 sequences, roughly 15% of which appear only once. Sequences were derived from PBMCs from blood, sampled 14 to 15 days before vaccination. The receptors shown here come from a man in his forties or fifties who received an inactivated influenza vaccine. Both conserved end residues are part of each CDR3. The D gene is left open where the match is weak. Clone sizes are given selectively: once, few, many, or a class where the clone is expanded.

TRBJ2-3	TRBD2	TRBV28	-	TGTGCCAGCAGCACATCCGGGACTAGCGGGACCCTGGGTACGCAGTATTTT	CASSTSGTSGTLGTQYF
TRBJ2-1	-	TRBV15	many	TGTGCCACCAGCACAGGTGGGGGCCCCTACAATGAGCAGTTCTTC	CATSTGGGPYNEQFF
TRBJ2-3	-	TRBV5-1	-	TGCGCCAGCAGCTTGGCCGGACAGAACACAGATACGCAGTATTTT	CASSLAGQNTDTQYF
TRBJ2-3	TRBD2	TRBV10-3	few	TGTGCCAAGAAAACGACTAGCGGGGGGGCAGATACGCAGTATTTT	CAKKTTSGGADTQYF
TRBJ2-7	TRBD1	TRBV3-1	-	TGTGCCAGCAGCCAAACGTGGGACAGGGCCCACGAGCAGTACTTC	CASSQTWDRAHEQYF
TRBJ2-1	TRBD2	TRBV4-2	-	TGTGCCAGCAGCCAAGAATCGACAGCGGGGGGCTATGAGCAGTTCTTC	CASSQESTAGGYEQFF
TRBJ2-7	TRBD2	TRBV9	few	TGTGCCAGCAGCGTAGACGGGAGGCCTGGGGGGGAGCAGTACTTC	CASSVDGRPGGEQYF
TRBJ1-1	-	TRBV28	many	TGTGCCAGCAGCTTAGGTTACACTGAAGCTTTCTTT	CASSLGYTEAFF
TRBJ1-5	-	TRBV7-8	-	TGTGCCAGCAGCTTATTAGGGTGGCAGCTCGGGGGTCAGCCCCAGCATTTT	CASSLLGWQLGGQPQHF
TRBJ2-3	-	TRBV5-1	few	TGCGCCAGCAGCTCCTACCCGAGTCGGGGGGCTACAGATACGCAGTATTTT	CASSSYPSRGATDTQYF
TRBJ2-7	-	TRBV27	-	TGTGCCAGCAGCTGGGCAGGGGCCTTCGAGCAGTACTTC	CASSWAGAFEQYF